This T cell receptor (beta chain) appears in the sequencing data of a study of cytomegalovirus exposure and HLA in healthy donors. Study summary: Samples from HLA-typed donors yielded about 86 million unique TCRs in an early data release.

Concerning this clone itself: Its specificity is unknown.

J gave up 5 bases and V 9 bases, and 10 bases lay outside the gene matches. Germline V CDR1 and CDR2: LNHDA, SQIVND (reference sequence). The CDR3 contains 14 residues. Primers for the PCR totalled 60 Vbeta and 13 Jbeta. TCRdb keeps only in-frame clones here, not all; method: immunoSEQ multiplex PCR. The repertoire holds 70,000 to 80,000 clones, with 82% as singletons. Study-wide results and limits: Sequencing depth across donors, presence/absence analyses assumed, was roughly uniform. Both high specificity and high sensitivity reportedly marked the classifier's diagnosis of cytomegalovirus status. Later genetic work tied a missense DCLRE1C variant to beta-chain V and J trimming.

This receptor was identified in a man aged 18 to 35 in good health and CMV-seronegative. J is TRBJ2-7 and V is TRBV19; 10 nucleotides agree with TRBD1. The sequenced sample consisted of PBMCs. CDR3 sequence (DNA): TGTGCCAGCCAAAAGGGACAGGGGTCCCACGAGCAGTACTTC. Translated, it gives CASQKGQGSHEQYF.